The TCR beta chain under discussion was sequenced for a study of blood T cell repertoires in COVID-19. Study-level background: Some COVID-19 samples were acute and others convalescent; all came from the United States, Italy and Spain.

The protocol was immunoSEQ multiplex PCR, while the TCRdb copy is restricted to in-frame clones and leaves out a portion. Of tens of thousands of clones listed, around 90% are singletons. The V and J ends lost 4 bases and 4 bases respectively, with 17 bases between them. Looked up from germline, CDR1 is SGHKS and CDR2 is YYEKEE (reference sequence). The CDR3 is 15 amino acids. The sample was peripheral blood. This clonotype originated in a man aged 45-60 years with active COVID-19. This chain uses TRBV5-5 with TRBJ1-1; tentatively, D is TRBD1 (5 bases). In nucleotides, the CDR3 is TGTGCCAGCAGCCTAGAAATTAGGACACTCACTGAAGCTTTCTTT. Translating gives CASSLEIRTLTEAFF. The full variable domain, in which reference TRBV5-5 and TRBJ1-1 provide the parts outside the CDR3, is DAGVTQSPTHLIKTRGQQVTLRCSPISGHKSVSWYQQVLGQGPQFIFQYYEKEERGRGNFPDRFSARQFPNYSSELNVNALLLGDSALYLCASSLEIRTLTEAFFGQGTRLTVV.